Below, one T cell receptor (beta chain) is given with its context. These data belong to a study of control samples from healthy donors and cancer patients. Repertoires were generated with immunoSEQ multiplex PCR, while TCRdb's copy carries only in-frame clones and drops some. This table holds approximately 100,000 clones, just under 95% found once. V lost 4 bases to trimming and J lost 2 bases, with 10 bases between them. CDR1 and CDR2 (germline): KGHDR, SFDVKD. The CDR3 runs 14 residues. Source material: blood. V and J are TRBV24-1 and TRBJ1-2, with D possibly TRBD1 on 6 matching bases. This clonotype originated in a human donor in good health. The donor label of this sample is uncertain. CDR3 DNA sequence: TGTGCCACCAGTGAGGGGACATCAAACTATGGCTACACCTTC. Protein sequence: CATSEGTSNYGYTF.